A single sample is the source of the 10 T cell receptor beta chains below, sequenced in a study of vaccination effects on CD4 cells after COVID-19. In the ViraFEST assay, antigen-specific CD4+ clonotypes were identified by expansion after peptide-pool stimulation. Culture proceeded for approximately 10 days, and CD4+ T cells were then isolated. Testing of the vaccine recipients showed negative nucleocapsid antibodies and no prior SARS-CoV-2 infection. Libraries were prepared by immunoSEQ multiplex PCR; TCRdb keeps only in-frame clonotypes and omits some of them. The sample records roughly 63,000 clones, roughly 76% being singletons. Antigen specificity for these receptors is unknown. The sample was CD4+ T cells from PBMCs cultured with HCoV-OC43 spike peptides, taken before COVID-19 vaccination. Subset described: HCoV-OC43 spike overlapping peptide pool stimulation. The source is a human donor who received a COVID-19 vaccine.

The chain couples TRBV9 to TRBJ1-2; 7 bases are shared with TRBD1. Germline V gene lookup returns CDR1 SGDLS and CDR2 YYNGEE. Trimming removed 4 bases from V and 5 bases from J; junction bases left unmatched: 11. This CDR3 spans 15 amino acids. CDR3 amino acids: CASSNRDRWLYGYTF. The CDR3 DNA sequence: TGTGCCAGCAGCAACCGGGACAGATGGTTGTATGGCTACACCTTC.

V is TRBV10-2 and J is TRBJ2-3, with D possibly TRBD1 on 6 matching bases. Trimming took off 6 bases at V and 2 bases at J, with 12 bases between the two ends. This CDR3 is 14 amino acids long. Per the germline V gene, CDR1 is WSHSY and CDR2 is SAAADI. The CDR3 reads CASRRGGPTDTQYF. The CDR3, as DNA: TGCGCCAGCAGGAGAGGGGGACCCACAGATACGCAGTATTTT.

The chain couples TRBV18 to TRBJ2-2, with TRBD2 identical over 13 bases. CDR1 KGHSH and CDR2 LQKENI come from the germline V gene. This CDR3 is built from 17 residues. J was trimmed by 4 bases and V by 0 bases; bases with no gene match: 2. The CDR3 region is CASSPPGLAGLTGELFF. The CDR3 nucleotides read TGTGCCAGCTCACCACCGGGACTAGCGGGGCTCACCGGGGAGCTGTTTTTT.

CDR3 residues: CASSSGEGNTIYF. CDR3 nucleotides: TGTGCCAGCAGTTCAGGGGAAGGAAACACCATATATTTT. This sequence joins TRBV6-5 and TRBJ1-3; a possible D gene is TRBD1 (6 bases). Per germline, CDR1 MNHEY and CDR2 SVGAGI. V was trimmed by 4 bases and J by 4 bases, leaving 8 bases between them. The CDR3 spans 13 residues.

The chain employs TRBV6-1 and TRBJ1-5; no firm D call. Germline CDR1 reads MNHNS; CDR2 reads SASEGT. This CDR3 has 15 residues. V lost 2 bases and J 2 bases, leaving 10 bases between the germline ends. CDR3 nucleotide sequence: TGTGCCAGCAGTGAACTTATACACGGCAATCAGCCCCAGCATTTT. As protein: CASSELIHGNQPQHF.

This chain uses TRBV19 with TRBJ1-2; D perhaps matches TRBD1 (6 bases). CDR1 is LNHDA, CDR2 SQIVND, per germline (reference sequence). With 10 bases removed from V and 5 bases from J, the gap between germline ends came to 23 bases. The CDR3 totals 15 residues. The DNA for the CDR3 is TGTGCCACTCTAGGGACCTCGACAGGAAGTTATGGCTACACCTTC. This translates into CATLGTSTGSYGYTF.

This clone appeared a few times. The V and J genes are TRBV5-1 and TRBJ1-1; TRBD1 agrees at 7 bases. From germline, CDR1 is SGHRS and CDR2 YFSETQ. This CDR3 contains 16 residues. V trimming: 4 bases; J trimming: 1 base; junction bases outside the gene matches: 10. DNA of the CDR3: TGCGCCAGCAGCATTGATCCGGGACAGACGAACACTGAAGCTTTCTTT. It translates to CASSIDPGQTNTEAFF. Combining the CDR3 with reference TRBV5-1 and TRBJ1-1 gives the whole variable domain KAGVTQTPRYLIKTRGQQVTLSCSPISGHRSVSWYQQTPGQGLQFLFEYFSETQRNKGNFPGRFSGRQFSNSRSEMNVSTLELGDSALYLCASSIDPGQTNTEAFFGQGTRLTVV.

This clone was recorded once. The chain has TRBV7-2 and TRBJ2-3, with D unclear. Per the germline V gene, CDR1 is SGHTA and CDR2 is FQGNSA. There are 16 residues in the CDR3. The V end lost 6 bases, the J end lost 0 bases, and 16 bases lay between the germline ends. The CDR3 DNA sequence: TGTGCCAGCAGTCCTCAGAATACCCTTAGCACAGATACGCAGTATTTT. Its translation: CASSPQNTLSTDTQYF.

The chain carries TRBV6-5 and TRBJ1-2; D gene unclear. V was cut by 6 bases and J by 3 bases, with 11 bases left in between. The CDR3 is made up of 13 amino acids. CDR1 MNHEY and CDR2 SVGAGI come from the germline V gene. Here the CDR3 DNA reads TGTGCCAGCAGGGCCCTCGAACACTATGGCTACACCTTC. This sequence encodes CASRALEHYGYTF.

The CDR3 nucleotides are TGTGCCAGCAGCCAAGGGGGGGCCCACGGCGGGGAGCTGTTTTTT. Amino acids: CASSQGGAHGGELFF. The rearrangement uses TRBV3-1 (or the pseudogene TRBV3-2) and TRBJ2-2; the D call may be TRBD1 or TRBD2 (6 bases each). The CDR3 spans 15 residues. Trimming left V 1 base short and J 7 bases short, with 13 bases between. The V gene's germline CDR1 is LGHDT and CDR2 YNNKEL (reference sequence).